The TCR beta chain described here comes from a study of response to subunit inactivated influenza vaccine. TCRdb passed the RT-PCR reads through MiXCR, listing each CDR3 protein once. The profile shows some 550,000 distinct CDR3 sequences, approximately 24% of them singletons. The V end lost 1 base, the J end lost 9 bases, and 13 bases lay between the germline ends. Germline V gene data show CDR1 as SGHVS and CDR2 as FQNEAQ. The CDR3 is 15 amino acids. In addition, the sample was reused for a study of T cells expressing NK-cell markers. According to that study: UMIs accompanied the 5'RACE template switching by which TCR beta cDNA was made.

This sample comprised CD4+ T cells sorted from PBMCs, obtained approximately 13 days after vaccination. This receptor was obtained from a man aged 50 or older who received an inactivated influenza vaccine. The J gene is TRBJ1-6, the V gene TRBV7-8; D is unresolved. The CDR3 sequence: CASSLGWEGSSPLHF. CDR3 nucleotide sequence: TGTGCCAGCAGCTTAGGGTGGGAAGGAAGTTCACCCCTCCACTTT.